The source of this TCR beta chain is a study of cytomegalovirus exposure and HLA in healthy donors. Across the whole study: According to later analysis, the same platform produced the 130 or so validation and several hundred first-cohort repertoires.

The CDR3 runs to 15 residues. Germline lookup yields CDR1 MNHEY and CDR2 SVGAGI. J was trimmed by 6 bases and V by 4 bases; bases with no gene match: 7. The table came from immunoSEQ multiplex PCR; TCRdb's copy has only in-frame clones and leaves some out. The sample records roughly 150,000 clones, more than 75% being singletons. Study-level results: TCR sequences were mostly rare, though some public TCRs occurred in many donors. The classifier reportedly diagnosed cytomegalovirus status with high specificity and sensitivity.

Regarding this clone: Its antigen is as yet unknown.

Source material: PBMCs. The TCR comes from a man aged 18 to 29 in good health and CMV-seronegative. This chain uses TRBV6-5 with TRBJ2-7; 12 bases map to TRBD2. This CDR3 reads CASSSGLAGLSEQYF. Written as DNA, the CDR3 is TGTGCCAGCAGTTCGGGACTAGCGGGCTTGAGCGAGCAGTACTTC.